Listed here are 17 T cell receptor beta chains from one sample, sequenced in a study of cytomegalovirus exposure and HLA in healthy donors. It was with 60 Vbeta and 13 Jbeta primers that the PCR ran. Sequenced by immunoSEQ multiplex PCR; TCRdb stores in-frame clones only, minus some. Of 200,000 to 300,000 clones listed, roughly four fifths are singletons. Sequenced sample: PBMCs. The receptors originated from a woman aged 40 to 55 in good health and CMV-seropositive.

The chain couples TRBV27 to TRBJ2-2; 7 nucleotides line up with TRBD2. CDR3 length: 17 residues. The ends lost 7 bases at V and 3 bases at J; junction bases unmatched: 14. Per germline, CDR1 MNHEY and CDR2 SMNVEV (reference sequence). The DNA of the CDR3 is TGTGCCAGCACCAACCCCGGGGACTACAAGGACACCGGGGAGCTGTTTTTT. Protein sequence: CASTNPGDYKDTGELFF.

This sequence joins TRBV5-1 and TRBJ2-3; 8 positions agree with TRBD1. Germline V lookup: CDR1 SGHRS, CDR2 YFSETQ. J lost 2 bases, V lost 0 bases, and 5 bases had no gene match. This CDR3 has 16 residues. CDR3 DNA sequence: TGCGCCAGCAGCTTGGGGACAGGGAGCGACACAGATACGCAGTATTTT. Protein: CASSLGTGSDTDTQYF. Full variable domain (remainder filled in from reference TRBV5-1 and TRBJ2-3): KAGVTQTPRYLIKTRGQQVTLSCSPISGHRSVSWYQQTPGQGLQFLFEYFSETQRNKGNFPGRFSGRQFSNSRSEMNVSTLELGDSALYLCASSLGTGSDTDTQYFGPGTRLTVL.

V usage is TRBV5-4 and J usage is TRBJ2-5, with TRBD2 identical over 10 bases. V dropped 4 bases and J dropped 5; count of bases not matched to a gene: 11. CDR1 is SGHNT and CDR2 is YYREEE in the germline V gene (reference sequence). CDR3 length equals 16 residues. The CDR3: CASSRGGGLASETQYF. DNA for the CDR3: TGTGCCAGCAGCCGAGGGGGGGGACTAGCGTCGGAGACCCAGTACTTC.

V is TRBV10-3 and J is TRBJ2-5, with D maybe TRBD1 (5 bases). V shed 5 bases and J shed 1 base, with 14 bases lying between them. The V gene's germline CDR1 is ENHRY and CDR2 SYGVKD. This CDR3 has 15 amino acids. CDR3 residues: CAISPQGQGQETQYF. For the CDR3, the DNA is TGTGCCATCAGTCCTCAGGGTCAGGGCCAAGAGACCCAGTACTTC.

CDR3 sequence: CASSVLKGLAGPTGELFF. CDR3 coding DNA: TGTGCCAGTAGTGTCCTAAAGGGACTAGCGGGGCCCACCGGGGAGCTGTTTTTT. The chain is built from TRBV19 and TRBJ2-2; 13 bases agree with TRBD2. The ends lost 5 bases at V and 4 bases at J; junction bases unmatched: 10. CDR1 and CDR2 from the germline V gene are LNHDA and SQIVND (reference sequence). This CDR3 contains 18 residues.

CDR3 sequence: CASSLTGDYEQYF. The CDR3 DNA reads TGTGCCAGCAGCTTAACAGGGGACTACGAGCAGTACTTC. J is TRBJ2-7 and V is TRBV7-6; 7 nucleotides line up with TRBD1. This CDR3 comprises 13 residues. The germline V gene has CDR1 SGHVS and CDR2 FNYEAQ. The V segment lost 2 bases and the J segment 3 bases; nucleotides outside the gene matches: 1.

This clone was observed a single time. The J gene is TRBJ1-1, the V gene TRBV4-3; D is unclear. Per the germline V gene, CDR1 is LGHNA and CDR2 is YSLEER. Trimming removed 3 bases at V and 3 bases at J, with 11 bases between. CDR3 length: 14 residues. This CDR3 reads CASSQVELDTEAFF. CDR3 in DNA: TGCGCCAGCAGCCAGGTAGAGTTGGACACTGAAGCTTTCTTT.

This clone is a singleton in its sample. The CDR3 DNA sequence: TGTGCCTGGAACAAGGACAGGGCCAATGAAAAACTGTTTTTT. This translates into CAWNKDRANEKLFF. The genes are TRBV30 and TRBJ1-4, with 8 bases fitting TRBD1. V trimming: 4 bases; J trimming: 5 bases; junction bases outside the gene matches: 6. Per germline, CDR1 GTSNPN and CDR2 SVGIG (reference sequence). This CDR3 is built from 14 residues.

The J gene is TRBJ2-1, the V gene TRBV5-1; 10 bases are shared with TRBD2. Germline values: CDR1 SGHRS, CDR2 YFSETQ. V lost 4 bases and J lost 3; bases outside the gene matches: 13. The CDR3 covers 18 residues. CDR3 nucleotides: TGCGCCAGCAGCCCACCAGACTTAGCGGGAGGAAACTACAATGAGCAGTTCTTC. Protein product: CASSPPDLAGGNYNEQFF.

The CDR3 region has the DNA TGTGCCTGGGGGGACAGGAGCAATCAGCCCCAGCATTTT. It codes for CAWGDRSNQPQHF. The chain uses TRBV30 and TRBJ1-5; 8 positions agree with TRBD1. After removal of 5 bases from V and 1 base from J, the junction contained 1 base not matched to a gene. Germline V lookup: CDR1 GTSNPN, CDR2 SVGIG (reference sequence). The CDR3 has 13 residues.

This clone was picked up a small number of times. This rearrangement joins TRBV28 to TRBJ1-2; perhaps TRBD1 as D (6 bases). Between the trimmed V and J ends, which lost 5 bases and 8 bases, there was a span of 18 bases. Per the germline V gene, CDR1 is MDHEN and CDR2 is SYDVKM. The CDR3 is made up of 14 amino acids. The CDR3 spells CASSDSGGARGYTF. The CDR3 DNA reads TGTGCCAGCAGTGATTCCGGGGGGGCGAGGGGCTACACCTTC.

DNA for the CDR3: TGTGCCAGCAGCCCGGGGTCTGGGGCCAACGTCCTGACTTTC. Its translation: CASSPGSGANVLTF. This chain links TRBV5-4 with TRBJ2-6; maybe TRBD2 (5 bases). V shed 4 bases and J shed 1 base, with 6 bases lying between them. Per the germline V gene, CDR1 is SGHNT and CDR2 is YYREEE (reference sequence). The CDR3 totals 14 residues.

The rearrangement links TRBV5-1 to TRBJ1-1; 9 bases line up with TRBD1. The CDR3 runs 14 residues. The V gene end was trimmed by 0 bases and the J gene end by 8 bases; junction bases not matched to a gene: 5. CDR1 and CDR2 (germline): SGHRS, YFSETQ. DNA of the CDR3: TGCGCCAGCAGCTTGGTGGGACAGGGAGCCGAAGCTTTCTTT. The encoded protein is CASSLVGQGAEAFF.

This clone has just one count. The chain is built from TRBV7-8 and TRBJ2-3, with 12 bases aligning to TRBD2. The germline gives CDR1 SGHVS, CDR2 FQNEAQ. V trimming: 1 base; J trimming: 5 bases; junction bases outside the gene matches: 4. The CDR3 is made up of 16 amino acids. As DNA, the CDR3 is TGTGCCAGCAGCTTAGTTCCGACTAGCGGGAGAGATACGCAGTATTTT. Protein product: CASSLVPTSGRDTQYF.

The chain is built from TRBV9 and TRBJ2-2; tentative D call: TRBD2 (5 bases). Per the germline V gene, CDR1 is SGDLS and CDR2 is YYNGEE. V lost 3 bases and J lost 7, with 10 bases in between. CDR3 length: 13 amino acids. The CDR3 is CASSEERVGELFF. The CDR3 DNA sequence: TGTGCCAGCAGCGAGGAGAGGGTCGGGGAGCTGTTTTTT.

The chain joins TRBV2 to TRBJ1-2, with D perhaps TRBD1 (6 bases). This CDR3 comprises 13 residues. The V gene lost 6 bases and the J gene lost 4 bases, with 12 bases spanning the gap. Germline loops: CDR1 SNHLY, CDR2 FYNNEI. The CDR3 coding sequence is TGTGCCAGCAGGACGGACAGTCCCTATGGCTACACCTTC. Its protein product is CASRTDSPYGYTF.

The chain couples TRBV28 to TRBJ1-5; 7 bases map to TRBD1. The V segment lost 4 bases and the J segment 5 bases; nucleotides outside the gene matches: 2. The CDR3 contains 13 residues. Germline lookup yields CDR1 MDHEN and CDR2 SYDVKM. CDR3 DNA: TGTGCCAGCAGTTACAGGGGAGATCAGCCCCAGCATTTT. Amino acid sequence: CASSYRGDQPQHF.